The present T cell receptor (beta chain) was sequenced within a study of blood T cells in healthy people across ages. The overall study: Per every two T cells, about one barcoded beta molecule was captured by template switching.

Study-level points and caveats: Leaving the PBMCs unsorted stopped any conclusive comparison of naive versus antigen-experienced cells.

Germline loops: CDR1 MGHRA, CDR2 YSYEKL. Unmatched junction bases numbered 4, after V lost 3 bases and J lost 3 bases. The CDR3 extends over 14 amino acids. PCR was performed a second time for about 6 to 12 cycles using a sample-barcoded 5' primer and a J-beta primer mix. TCRdb passed the 5' RACE reads through MiXCR, listing each CDR3 protein once. The sample holds about 1.6 million distinct CDR3 sequences, roughly 30% seen once. This clonotype was seen ten or more times. Its target is not known. Sequencing was carried out using blood. The chain joins TRBV4-1 to TRBJ2-7; 8 bases are shared with TRBD1. The TCR originated in a woman in her twenties or thirties in good health. The CDR3 spells CASSHGQGSYEQYF. In DNA form, the CDR3 reads TGCGCCAGCAGCCACGGACAGGGAAGCTACGAGCAGTACTTC.